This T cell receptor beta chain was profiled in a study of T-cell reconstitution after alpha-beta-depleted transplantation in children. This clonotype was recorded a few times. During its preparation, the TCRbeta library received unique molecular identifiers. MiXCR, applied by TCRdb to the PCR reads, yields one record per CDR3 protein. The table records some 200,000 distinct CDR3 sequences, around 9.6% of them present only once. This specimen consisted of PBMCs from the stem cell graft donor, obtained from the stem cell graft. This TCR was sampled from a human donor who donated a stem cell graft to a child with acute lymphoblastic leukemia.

CDR3 loop: CASSQESGGRQPQHF. The DNA for the CDR3 is TGCGCCAGCAGCCAAGAGTCGGGAGGCAGGCAGCCCCAGCATTTT. This chain links TRBV4-3 with TRBJ1-5; D not resolved. The CDR3 length is 15 residues. Trimming took off 0 bases at V and 7 bases at J, with 13 bases between the two ends. From germline, CDR1 is LGHNA and CDR2 YSLEER.